This T cell receptor beta chain stems from a study of metastatic and nonmetastatic thyroid tumors. This clone was picked up many times. TCRdb re-called the PCR reads through MiXCR. The sample records some 64,000 clones, just over 4% being singletons. The entire patient cohort was treatment-naive prior to thyroid surgery. The origin of this receptor is a female donor with papillary thyroid cancer or a benign thyroid nodule (not recorded which). Some clones in this sample may be carry-over from other donors' samples. The sample comprised blood.

CDR3 region: CASSSRSQPHPLEQYF. The CDR3 DNA follows: TGTGCCAGTAGTAGTAGGAGTCAGCCGCACCCTCTGGAGCAGTACTTC. V gene TRBV19 combines with J gene TRBJ2-7; D is unclear. CDR3 length: 16 residues. V was pared by 4 bases and J by 7 bases, with 23 bases between. Germline V gene data show CDR1 as LNHDA and CDR2 as SQIVND (reference sequence).